This entry features one T cell receptor beta chain sequence. The target antigen is unknown. This entry belongs to a study of T cell clonotyping in hematopoietic cell transplantation. Study outcomes and limitations: Broader posttransplant TCR repertoire diversity was predicted by graft donor and pretransplant recipient Inverse Simpson Index values.

Time point defined: recipient sample about 28 days before transplant, after cytoreduction. This table comes from immunoSEQ multiplex PCR, and its TCRdb copy is limited to in-frame clones, with some not included. The sample includes around 37,000 clones, 85% of them seen just once. This TCR derives from a man in his fifties or sixties with acute myeloid leukemia. Some clones in this sample may be carry-over from other donors' samples. The input for sequencing was peripheral blood mononuclear cells, taken before stem cell transplant.

The CDR3 DNA follows: TGTGCCAGCAGCTTTAGAGGGGGGAGCACAGATACGCAGTATTTT. Amino acid sequence: CASSFRGGSTDTQYF. The J gene is TRBJ2-3, the V gene TRBV7-3; D may be TRBD1 or TRBD2 (6 bases each). CDR1 and CDR2 (germline): SGHTA, FQGTGA. V was clipped by 3 bases and J by 0 bases, with 10 bases between them. There are 15 residues in the CDR3.